Shown below are 30 T cell receptor beta chains from a single sample sequenced in a study of blood T cell repertoires in COVID-19. The protocol was immunoSEQ multiplex PCR, while the TCRdb copy is restricted to in-frame clones and leaves out a portion. Here the sample spans roughly 280,000 clones, 80% to 90% being singletons. Sequencing was done on a sample of PBMCs or T cells enriched from blood (not recorded which). Source of these receptors: a woman aged 30 to 39 with acute COVID-19.

Turning to this clone: The sample contains more than one DNA sequence encoding this CDR3. V gene TRBV7-2 combines with J gene TRBJ2-7, with 7 bases fitting TRBD1. Germline trimming cut 2 bases from V and 3 bases from J; bases unmatched to any gene: 1. Germline V gene lookup returns CDR1 SGHTA and CDR2 FQGNSA. CDR3 length: 13 amino acids. The CDR3 DNA sequence: TGTGCCAGCAGCTTATCAGGGGGCTACGAGCAGTACTTC. Protein sequence: CASSLSGGYEQYF.

J is TRBJ2-1 and V is TRBV2; TRBD1 is a possible D gene (7 bases). The CDR3 covers 15 residues. The V end was cut by 4 bases, the J end by 12 bases, with 22 bases between. CDR1 and CDR2 from the germline V gene are SNHLY and FYNNEI. This CDR3 reads CASSVGGQIFSGQFF. As DNA, the CDR3 is TGTGCCAGCAGTGTCGGGGGACAGATATTCTCAGGGCAGTTCTTC.

The V and J genes are TRBV27 and TRBJ2-5; D may be TRBD2 (6 bases). The V end was cut by 7 bases, the J end by 3 bases, with 21 bases between. The CDR3 length is 16 residues. Germline values: CDR1 MNHEY, CDR2 SMNVEV (reference sequence). The CDR3 spells CASTISPRGGEETQYF. The CDR3 coding sequence is TGTGCCAGCACCATTAGTCCCCGAGGCGGGGAAGAGACCCAGTACTTC.

The chain carries TRBV5-1 and TRBJ1-5; unclear D gene. Trimming left V 4 bases short and J 5 bases short, with 10 bases between. This CDR3 has 13 residues. Looked up from germline, CDR1 is SGHRS and CDR2 is YFSETQ. CDR3 DNA sequence: TGCGCCAGCAGCGTCAACTTAGATCAGCCCCAGCATTTT. As protein: CASSVNLDQPQHF. The complete variable domain, with remaining parts taken from reference TRBV5-1 and TRBJ1-5, reads KAGVTQTPRYLIKTRGQQVTLSCSPISGHRSVSWYQQTPGQGLQFLFEYFSETQRNKGNFPGRFSGRQFSNSRSEMNVSTLELGDSALYLCASSVNLDQPQHFGDGTRLSIL.

V and J are TRBV19 and TRBJ2-2; D call uncertain. Per germline, CDR1 LNHDA and CDR2 SQIVND (reference sequence). This CDR3 is built from 14 residues. V was trimmed by 1 base and J by 7 bases, leaving 10 bases between them. The CDR3 sequence: CASSIGNSIGELFF. DNA of the CDR3: TGTGCCAGTAGTATAGGTAATAGTATCGGGGAGCTGTTTTTT. Based on the CDR3 plus reference TRBV19 and TRBJ2-2, the full variable domain is DGGITQSPKYLFRKEGQNVTLSCEQNLNHDAMYWYRQDPGQGLRLIYYSQIVNDFQKGDIAEGYSVSREKKESFPLTVTSAQKNPTAFYLCASSIGNSIGELFFGEGSRLTVL.

The chain couples TRBV10-3 to TRBJ2-3, with 9 bases fitting TRBD2. Germline V gives CDR1 ENHRY, CDR2 SYGVKD. The CDR3 contains 16 residues. Germline trimming cut 8 bases from V and 3 bases from J; bases unmatched to any gene: 12. Here the CDR3 DNA reads TGTGCCATCCGGGACCCCAGCGGGAGGTTGACAGATACGCAGTATTTT. Protein product: CAIRDPSGRLTDTQYF.

This clone was detected a few times. This sequence joins TRBV19 and TRBJ2-1; TRBD2 agrees at 8 bases. The CDR3 runs to 14 residues. With 4 bases clipped from V and 10 bases from J, the junction kept 9 bases outside the gene matches. The germline CDR1 and CDR2 sequences are LNHDA and SQIVND (reference sequence). The CDR3 DNA reads TGTGCCAGTAGTAGCCCCAAGCGGGAGTTAGAGCAGTTCTTC. Protein sequence: CASSSPKRELEQFF.

This sequence joins TRBV5-1 and TRBJ1-4, with 7 bases identical to TRBD1. CDR1 is SGHRS, CDR2 YFSETQ, per germline. Germline trimming cut 4 bases from V and 6 bases from J; bases unmatched to any gene: 9. CDR3 length equals 15 residues. This CDR3 is CASSPRDRGDEKLFF. CDR3 bases: TGCGCCAGCAGCCCCCGGGACAGAGGGGATGAAAAACTGTTTTTT. The variable domain in full, completed from reference TRBV5-1 and TRBJ1-4, reads KAGVTQTPRYLIKTRGQQVTLSCSPISGHRSVSWYQQTPGQGLQFLFEYFSETQRNKGNFPGRFSGRQFSNSRSEMNVSTLELGDSALYLCASSPRDRGDEKLFFGSGTQLSVL.

The gene calls are TRBV5-1 and TRBJ1-4, with D possibly matching TRBD1 (6 bases). Trimming took off 9 bases at V and 0 bases at J, with 9 bases between the two ends. The CDR3 consists of 13 residues. Germline V gene data show CDR1 as SGHRS and CDR2 as YFSETQ. CDR3 coding DNA: TGCGCCACTCGACAGGCAACTAATGAAAAACTGTTTTTT. Amino acids: CATRQATNEKLFF.

The sample holds one count of this clone. The chain is built from TRBV29-1 and TRBJ1-5; 7 bases match TRBD1. The CDR3 extends over 13 amino acids. V lost 4 bases and J lost 3; bases outside the gene matches: 3. Germline assignment: CDR1 SQVTM and CDR2 ANQGSEA. The CDR3 sequence is CSVGQGANQPQHF. In nucleotides, the CDR3 is TGCAGCGTTGGACAGGGTGCCAATCAGCCCCAGCATTTT. Combining the CDR3 with reference TRBV29-1 and TRBJ1-5 gives the whole variable domain SAVISQKPSRDICQRGTSLTIQCQVDSQVTMMFWYRQQPGQSLTLIATANQGSEATYESGFVIDKFPISRPNLTFSTLTVSNMSPEDSSIYLCSVGQGANQPQHFGDGTRLSIL.

The chain uses TRBV24-1 and TRBJ1-3; D possibly corresponds to TRBD1 (5 bases). The germline CDR1 and CDR2 sequences are KGHDR and SFDVKD. The CDR3 is 16 amino acids. With 3 bases removed from V and 0 bases from J, the gap between germline ends came to 11 bases. CDR3 protein: CATSDPDSHSGNTIYF. CDR3 coding DNA: TGTGCCACCAGTGATCCTGACAGCCACTCTGGAAACACCATATATTTT.

The rearrangement links TRBV13 to TRBJ2-1; weak D call: TRBD2 (6 bases). Germline V gene sequence: CDR1 PRHDT, CDR2 FYEKMQ (reference sequence). This CDR3 is 14 amino acids long. V lost 6 bases to trimming and J lost 9 bases, with 18 bases between them. The DNA of the CDR3 is TGTGCCAGCAGGGATCTAGGCGGGGAGGTTGAGCAGTTCTTC. This codes for CASRDLGGEVEQFF.

The chain has TRBV29-1 and TRBJ2-1, with D possibly being TRBD2 (5 bases). The CDR3 has 15 amino acids. V was shortened by 4 bases and J by 4 bases, with 17 bases between the two germline ends. Germline V gene sequence: CDR1 SQVTM, CDR2 ANQGSEA. CDR3 DNA: TGCAGCGTTGGCGGATCGGAGGAAACTTACAATGAGCAGTTCTTC. Its translation is CSVGGSEETYNEQFF.

The chain carries TRBV6-1 and TRBJ2-2; D not resolved. Trimming took 7 bases from V and 6 from J, leaving 18 bases between them. CDR3 length: 15 amino acids. The germline V gene has CDR1 MNHNS and CDR2 SASEGT. This chain's CDR3 is CASTQRLEVSGELFF. The CDR3 DNA sequence: TGTGCCAGCACCCAGCGTCTAGAGGTCTCCGGGGAGCTGTTTTTT.

The V gene is TRBV29-1, the J gene TRBJ1-1; TRBD1 matches at 8 bases. V shed 7 bases, J shed 6 bases, and the junction held 19 bases outside the gene matches. From germline, CDR1 is SQVTM and CDR2 ANQGSEA. CDR3 length: 16 residues. CDR3 sequence reads: CSALTQGASPFPEAFF. In nucleotides, the CDR3 is TGCAGCGCCCTAACCCAGGGGGCGAGTCCCTTCCCTGAAGCTTTCTTT.

This sequence joins TRBV19 and TRBJ2-3, with D perhaps TRBD2 (6 bases). Germline V gene data show CDR1 as LNHDA and CDR2 as SQIVND (reference sequence). The length of the CDR3 is 12 residues. The ends were cut back, 5 bases at V and 8 bases at J, with 11 bases in the middle. The CDR3 reads CASSGGAGTQYF. CDR3 coding DNA: TGTGCCAGTAGTGGAGGAGCGGGTACGCAGTATTTT.

The chain carries TRBV18 and TRBJ2-7, with 7 bases identical to TRBD1. CDR1 is KGHSH, CDR2 LQKENI, per germline. There are 14 residues in the CDR3. J was trimmed by 0 bases and V by 3 bases; bases with no gene match: 2. Written as DNA, the CDR3 is TGTGCCAGCTCACCGGGACAGAGCTCCTACGAGCAGTACTTC. The encoded protein is CASSPGQSSYEQYF. Based on the CDR3 plus reference TRBV18 and TRBJ2-7, the full variable domain is NAGVMQNPRHLVRRRGQEARLRCSPMKGHSHVYWYRQLPEEGLKFMVYLQKENIIDESGMPKERFSAEFPKEGPSILRIQQVVRGDSAAYFCASSPGQSSYEQYFGPGTRLTVT.

The V call is TRBV11-3, the J call TRBJ2-2; 9 nucleotides match TRBD2. The V segment lost 0 bases and the J segment 8 bases; nucleotides outside the gene matches: 4. The germline CDR1 and CDR2 sequences are SGHNT and YENEEA. The CDR3 has 15 amino acids. CDR3 residues: CASSLEPSGIGELFF. The DNA of the CDR3 is TGTGCCAGCAGCTTAGAACCTAGCGGGATTGGGGAGCTGTTTTTT.

The chain is built from TRBV2 and TRBJ2-3; 9 bases map to TRBD2. The CDR3 is 14 residues long. J lost 2 bases, V lost 10 bases, and 7 bases had no gene match. Germline V CDR1 and CDR2: SNHLY, FYNNEI. The CDR3 bases are TGTGCCACTGGGGCTAGCGGGATCACAGATACGCAGTATTTT. Its protein product is CATGASGITDTQYF.

The J gene is TRBJ1-5, the V gene TRBV7-8; 9 nucleotides align to TRBD1. With V trimmed by 6 bases and J by 4 bases, 7 bases remained unmatched. Germline lookup yields CDR1 SGHVS and CDR2 FQNEAQ. The CDR3 loop spans 15 amino acids. The CDR3 DNA reads as TGTGCCAGCAGTACACGGACAGGGGAGAATCAGCCCCAGCATTTT. It translates to CASSTRTGENQPQHF.

The gene calls are TRBV3-1 (or the pseudogene TRBV3-2) and TRBJ1-1; 9 bases are shared with TRBD1. The ends lost 4 bases at V and 3 bases at J; junction bases unmatched: 6. Germline CDR1 is LGHDT and CDR2 is YNNKEL (reference sequence). The length of the CDR3 is 15 residues. The CDR3 nucleotides are TGTGCCAGCAGCCGGGGACAGGGAGGATACACTGAAGCTTTCTTT. Residues: CASSRGQGGYTEAFF.

The genes are TRBV28 and TRBJ1-1; D possibly corresponds to TRBD1 (5 bases). From germline, CDR1 is MDHEN and CDR2 SYDVKM. The CDR3 contains 16 residues. The V end was cut by 4 bases, the J end by 1 base, with 16 bases between. CDR3 in amino acids: CASSSPYGGKNTEAFF. In nucleotides, the CDR3 is TGTGCCAGCAGTTCTCCCTACGGGGGGAAGAACACTGAAGCTTTCTTT.

This clone is a singleton in its sample. This chain connects TRBV7-2 to TRBJ2-7; D is perhaps TRBD2 (5 bases). Trimming pared 4 bases from V and 3 bases from J, leaving 16 bases between. The germline CDR1 and CDR2 sequences are SGHTA and FQGNSA. This CDR3 is built from 15 residues. As DNA, the CDR3 is TGTGCCAGCAGCTCGACCGAGGGCCCAAACTACGAGCAGTACTTC. This encodes CASSSTEGPNYEQYF.

The V and J genes are TRBV27 and TRBJ1-6; TRBD1 aligns across 7 bases. Trimming took 5 bases from V and 0 from J; bases not matched to a gene: 7. This CDR3 region has 17 residues. CDR1 and CDR2 from the germline V gene are MNHEY and SMNVEV (reference sequence). The CDR3 DNA reads TGTGCCAGCAGTCTCGGGACAGTAAGCTCCTATAATTCACCCCTCCACTTT. Residues: CASSLGTVSSYNSPLHF.

The chain has TRBV4-2 and TRBJ1-2; D is possibly TRBD1 (5 bases). The CDR3 runs to 16 residues. V was clipped by 0 bases and J by 0 bases, with 11 bases between them. Per germline, CDR1 LGHNA and CDR2 YNFKEQ. The CDR3: CASSQEQALANYGYTF. The DNA of the CDR3 is TGTGCCAGCAGCCAAGAACAGGCTTTAGCTAACTATGGCTACACCTTC.

This chain joins TRBV7-3 and TRBJ1-1; tentative D call: TRBD1 (6 bases). V gave up 5 bases and J gave up 5 bases, with 12 bases separating them. CDR3 size: 13 residues. The V gene's germline CDR1 is SGHTA and CDR2 FQGTGA. The CDR3 reads CASSPGQRTEAFF. CDR3 nucleotide sequence: TGTGCCAGCAGCCCGGGACAACGGACTGAAGCTTTCTTT.

This clone has a single count. V gene TRBV9 combines with J gene TRBJ1-4; weak D call: TRBD1 (5 bases). CDR3 length: 17 residues. The V gene's germline CDR1 is SGDLS and CDR2 YYNGEE. Trimming cost V 0 bases and J 7 bases, with 19 bases left between them. CDR3 bases: TGTGCCAGCAGCGTAGCTGCTTTCCCCGGGGGAGGTGAAAAACTGTTTTTT. Protein sequence: CASSVAAFPGGGEKLFF.

V gene TRBV7-6 combines with J gene TRBJ2-3; D is possibly TRBD2 (5 bases). Germline V gives CDR1 SGHVS, CDR2 FNYEAQ. There are 15 residues in the CDR3. With 8 bases removed from V and 4 bases from J, the gap between germline ends came to 19 bases. Here the CDR3 reads CASRTSGPPPDTQYF. The CDR3 nucleotides read TGTGCCAGCCGGACGAGCGGCCCCCCCCCAGATACGCAGTATTTT. The variable domain in full, with the rest retrieved from reference TRBV7-6 and TRBJ2-3, is GAGVSQSPRYKVTKRGQDVALRCDPISGHVSLYWYRQALGQGPEFLTYFNYEAQQDKSGLPNDRFSAERPEGSISTLTIQRTEQRDSAMYRCASRTSGPPPDTQYFGPGTRLTVL.

The V gene is TRBV7-9, the J gene TRBJ2-7; the match to TRBD1 covers 7 bases. V was clipped by 4 bases and J by 2 bases; unmatched bases: 5. This CDR3 spans 14 amino acids. Per the germline V gene, CDR1 is SEHNR and CDR2 is FQNEAQ (reference sequence). The CDR3 DNA reads TGTGCCAGCAGCTATCGACAGGGACCCTACGAGCAGTACTTC. Protein product: CASSYRQGPYEQYF. Combining the CDR3 with reference TRBV7-9 and TRBJ2-7 gives the whole variable domain DTGVSQNPRHKITKRGQNVTFRCDPISEHNRLYWYRQTLGQGPEFLTYFQNEAQLEKSRLLSDRFSAERPKGSFSTLEIQRTEQGDSAMYLCASSYRQGPYEQYFGPGTRLTVT.

Turning to this clone: The sample carries other DNA sequences with the same CDR3. This chain links TRBV28 with TRBJ1-6; 8 bases are a match to TRBD1. The CDR3 has 13 amino acids. V lost 7 bases and J lost 6; bases outside the gene matches: 2. CDR1 and CDR2 from the germline V gene are MDHEN and SYDVKM. Here the CDR3 DNA reads TGTGCCAGCACCGGACAGGGTAATTCACCCCTCCACTTT. It yields the protein CASTGQGNSPLHF.